The sequence of this T cell receptor (beta chain) was determined in a study of T cell repertoires in cytomegalovirus infection. Looking at the study overall: Signatures in public TCR beta sequences pointed to both CMV infection and matching HLA type.

TCRdb re-called the reads with MiXCR, one entry per CDR3 protein. The table records approximately 490,000 distinct CDR3 sequences, 10% to 12% of them present only once. The CDR3 is made up of 15 amino acids. V lost 6 bases, J lost 4 bases, and 16 bases lay in between. Germline loops: CDR1 MDHEN, CDR2 SYDVKM. Whole-study results and caveats: The cumulative frequency of public TCR beta families distinguished individuals who carried CMV together with the relevant HLA. CMV-specific TCR beta clonotypes restricted by HLA-C dominated the ex vivo response.

This clonotype was seen many times. Its antigen remains unidentified. This chain joins TRBV28 and TRBJ2-1; tentatively, D is TRBD2 (6 bases). The TCR was taken from a human donor in good health (CMV status not recorded). Some clones in this sample may be carry-over from other donors' samples. The sample consisted of PBMCs. In nucleotides, the CDR3 is TGTGCCAGCAGAGTTGATAAGGGAGGATACAATGAGCAGTTCTTC. This gives the protein CASRVDKGGYNEQFF.